The source of this TCR beta chain is a study of PD-L1 blockade in urothelial cancer. This clone was seen a single time. The CDR3 is 13 amino acids. V lost 3 bases to trimming and J lost 7 bases, with 10 bases between them. Germline V CDR1 and CDR2: SGHVS, FQNEAQ. Here immunoSEQ multiplex PCR was the method, and the copy in TCRdb shows in-frame clones only, minus some. The repertoire has just over 50,000 clones, around 85% of them found once; the top ten carry approximately 16%. Sequenced here: PBMCs, sampled around atezolizumab (anti-PD-L1) treatment. The sequence came from a man in his 60s with urothelial cancer. This chain links TRBV7-8 with TRBJ1-3, with no clear D. The CDR3 nucleotides read TGTGCCAGCAGCTTTCTCCTCGAGAACACCATATATTTT. It yields the protein CASSFLLENTIYF.